This T cell receptor beta chain is drawn from a study of blood T cells in healthy people across ages. Turning to the study itself: Every two T cells gave about one barcoded beta molecule via template switching.

Findings of the study overall: A strong correlation between TCR beta diversity and naive T cell percentage was seen.

The CDR3 loop spans 15 amino acids. V gave up 0 bases and J gave up 1 base, with 7 bases separating them. Germline values: CDR1 LGHNA, CDR2 YSLEER. Per sample, at least 5.5 micrograms of total RNA were extracted. Notes on this clonotype: Its antigen is still unknown.

Primers used in a second PCR of about 6 to 11 cycles were a sample-barcoded 5' primer and a J-beta primer mix. TCRdb redid the calling of the 5' RACE reads with MiXCR, one entry per CDR3 protein. The table records roughly 1.5 million distinct CDR3 sequences, about 42% of them present only once. This clonotype was obtained from a young woman in good health. V gene TRBV4-3 combines with J gene TRBJ2-1; a weak D match, TRBD1 (5 bases). Sequences were obtained from blood. The CDR3 sequence is CASSQETVSYNEQFF. The CDR3 DNA reads TGCGCCAGCAGCCAAGAGACAGTTTCCTACAATGAGCAGTTCTTC.